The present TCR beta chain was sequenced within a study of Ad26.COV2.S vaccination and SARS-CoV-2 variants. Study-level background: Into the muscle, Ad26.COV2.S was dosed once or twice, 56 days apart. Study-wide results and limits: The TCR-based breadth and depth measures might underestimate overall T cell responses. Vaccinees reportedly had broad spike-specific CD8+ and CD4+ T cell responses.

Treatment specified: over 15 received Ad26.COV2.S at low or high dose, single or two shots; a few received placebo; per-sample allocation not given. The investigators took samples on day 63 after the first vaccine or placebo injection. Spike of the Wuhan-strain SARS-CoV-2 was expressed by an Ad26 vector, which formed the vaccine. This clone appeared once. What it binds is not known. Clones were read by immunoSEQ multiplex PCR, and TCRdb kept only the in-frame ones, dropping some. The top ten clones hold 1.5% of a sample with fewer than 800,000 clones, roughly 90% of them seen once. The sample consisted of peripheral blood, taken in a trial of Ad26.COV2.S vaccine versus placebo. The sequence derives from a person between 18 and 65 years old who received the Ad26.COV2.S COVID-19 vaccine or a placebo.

The CDR3 DNA reads as TGTGCCAGCCAGGGCAGGGATAGCAATCAGCCCCAGCATTTT. The encoded protein is CASQGRDSNQPQHF. This chain uses TRBV6-5 with TRBJ1-5, with TRBD1 as a possible D gene (5 bases). The V and J ends lost 8 bases and 0 bases respectively, with 11 bases between them. Germline loops: CDR1 MNHEY, CDR2 SVGAGI. The CDR3 is 14 amino acids.